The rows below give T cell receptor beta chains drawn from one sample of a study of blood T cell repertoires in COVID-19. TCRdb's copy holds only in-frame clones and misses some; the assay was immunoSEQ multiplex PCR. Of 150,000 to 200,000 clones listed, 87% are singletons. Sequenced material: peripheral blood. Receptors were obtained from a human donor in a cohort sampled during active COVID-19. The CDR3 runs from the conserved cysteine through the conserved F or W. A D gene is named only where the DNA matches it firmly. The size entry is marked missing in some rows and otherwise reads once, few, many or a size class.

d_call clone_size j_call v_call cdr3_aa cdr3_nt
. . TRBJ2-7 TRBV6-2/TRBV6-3 CASSYSDRSPEQYF TGTGCCAGCAGTTACTCCGATCGTAGTCCTGAGCAGTACTTC
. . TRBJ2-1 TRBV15 CATMAGRGYNEQFF TGTGCCACCATGGCGGGACGGGGATACAATGAGCAGTTCTTC
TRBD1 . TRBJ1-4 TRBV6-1 CASSDEGAANEKLFF TGTGCCAGCAGTGACGAGGGGGCAGCTAATGAAAAACTGTTTTTT
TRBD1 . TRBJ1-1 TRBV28 CASSFPTGGEGGNTEAFF TGTGCCAGCAGTTTCCCGACAGGGGGCGAGGGTGGGAACACTGAAGCTTTCTTT
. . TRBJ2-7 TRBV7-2 CASSPRGAPLITYEQYF TGTGCCAGCAGCCCCCGGGGGGCCCCTTTAATCACCTACGAGCAGTACTTC
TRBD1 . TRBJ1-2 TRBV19 CASIERGRDYGYTF TGTGCCAGTATTGAAAGGGGGCGAGACTATGGCTACACCTTC
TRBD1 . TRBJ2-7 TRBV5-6 CASSLGDRDSYEQYF TGTGCCAGCAGCTTAGGCGACAGGGACTCCTACGAGCAGTACTTC
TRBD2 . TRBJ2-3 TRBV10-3 CAISAGGIGVTDTQYF TGTGCCATATCCGCGGGGGGCATAGGAGTAACAGATACGCAGTATTTT
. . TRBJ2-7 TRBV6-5 CASSYSEGQGEGEQYF TGTGCCAGCAGTTACTCGGAGGGGCAGGGGGAAGGAGAGCAGTACTTC
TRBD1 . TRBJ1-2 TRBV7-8 CASSSVSGGAGGYTF TGTGCCAGCAGCTCAGTATCAGGGGGCGCAGGGGGATACACCTTC
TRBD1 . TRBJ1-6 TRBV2 CASSETGRHSPLHF TGTGCCAGCAGTGAGACAGGGAGACATTCACCCCTCCACTTT
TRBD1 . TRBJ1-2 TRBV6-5 CASRPITGAGGYTF TGTGCCAGCAGACCCATTACAGGGGCGGGTGGCTACACCTTC
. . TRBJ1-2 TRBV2 CASSSETANYGYTF TGTGCCAGCAGTTCAGAGACAGCTAACTATGGCTACACCTTC
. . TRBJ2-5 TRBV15 CATSSPSQETQYF TGTGCCACCAGCAGTCCCAGCCAAGAGACCCAGTACTTC
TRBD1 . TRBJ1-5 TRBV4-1 CASSRDGQGRQPQHF TGCGCCAGCAGCCGGGACGGACAGGGGCGACAGCCCCAGCATTTT
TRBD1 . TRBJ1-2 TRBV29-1 CSVEGQGNSDGYTF TGCAGCGTTGAAGGACAGGGGAATTCCGACGGCTACACCTTC
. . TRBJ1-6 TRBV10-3 CAISESRVDSPLHF TGTGCCATCAGTGAGTCGCGGGTGGATTCACCCCTCCACTTT
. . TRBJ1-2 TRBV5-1 CASSPPQGNYGYTF TGCGCCAGCAGCCCCCCACAGGGAAACTATGGCTACACCTTC
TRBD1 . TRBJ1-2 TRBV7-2 CASSFDRAYGYTF TGTGCCAGCAGCTTCGACAGGGCGTATGGCTACACCTTC
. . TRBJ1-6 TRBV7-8 CASSSPPWPEGSPLHF TGTGCCAGCAGCTCCCCCCCTTGGCCTGAGGGTTCACCCCTCCACTTT
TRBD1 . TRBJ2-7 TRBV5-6 CASSSQGPRWYYEQYF TGTGCCAGCAGCTCACAGGGGCCAAGGTGGTACTACGAGCAGTACTTC
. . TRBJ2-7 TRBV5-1 CASSPQGDTIEQYF TGCGCCAGCAGCCCTCAAGGGGACACCATCGAGCAGTACTTC
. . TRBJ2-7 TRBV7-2 CASSLEGDSGYEQYF TGTGCCAGCAGCTTAGAGGGCGATTCGGGGTACGAGCAGTACTTC
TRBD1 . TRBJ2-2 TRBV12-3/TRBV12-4 CASSLAGTGVF TGTGCCAGCAGTTTAGCTGGGACAGGGGTTTTT
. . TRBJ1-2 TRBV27 CASSGLRGGRNGYTF TGTGCCAGCAGTGGGTTAAGGGGAGGACGGAATGGCTACACCTTC
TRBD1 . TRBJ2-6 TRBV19 CASSITGASGANVLTF TGTGCCAGTAGTATTACAGGGGCCTCTGGGGCCAACGTCCTGACTTTC
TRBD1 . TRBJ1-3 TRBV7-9 CASSRIQGVAGNTIYF TGTGCCAGCAGCCGAATACAGGGGGTCGCTGGAAACACCATATATTTT
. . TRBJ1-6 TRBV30 CAWSTGGFGVNSPLHF TGTGCGTGGTCGACCGGGGGTTTCGGGGTTAATTCACCCCTCCACTTT
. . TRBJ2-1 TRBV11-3 CASSLGAHIEQFF TGTGCCAGCAGCTTAGGGGCCCACATTGAGCAGTTCTTC
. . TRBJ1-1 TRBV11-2 CASRKLSGGPEAFF TGTGCCAGCAGAAAACTGTCGGGGGGACCTGAAGCTTTCTTT
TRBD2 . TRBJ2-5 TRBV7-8 CASSPAGGLAEETQYF TGTGCCAGCAGCCCCGCCGGGGGACTAGCGGAAGAGACCCAGTACTTC
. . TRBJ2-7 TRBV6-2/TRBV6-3 CASSYPQGVQYF TGTGCCAGCAGTTACCCGCAGGGTGTGCAGTACTTC
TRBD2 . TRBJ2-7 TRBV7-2 CASRAGGAAYEQYF TGTGCCAGCAGAGCCGGGGGGGCCGCATACGAGCAGTACTTC
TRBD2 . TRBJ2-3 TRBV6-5 CASSYSGLAGGDTQYF TGTGCCAGCAGTTACTCGGGGCTAGCGGGGGGGGATACGCAGTATTTT
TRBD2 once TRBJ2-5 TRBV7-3 CASSPSLAGGETQYF TGTGCCAGCAGCCCCAGTTTAGCGGGGGGGGAGACCCAGTACTTC
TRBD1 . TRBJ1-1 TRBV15 CATSGRTGGTEAFF TGTGCCACCAGCGGCAGGACAGGGGGCACTGAAGCTTTCTTT
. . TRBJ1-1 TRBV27 CASSRDLENTEAFF TGTGCCAGCAGCCGAGACCTAGAGAACACTGAAGCTTTCTTT
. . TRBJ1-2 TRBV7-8 CASSLLAGQFNYGYTF TGTGCCAGCAGCTTACTCGCTGGACAGTTTAACTATGGCTACACCTTC
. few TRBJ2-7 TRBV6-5 CASSYSRRGHEQYF TGTGCCAGCAGTTACTCGCGGAGGGGGCATGAGCAGTACTTC
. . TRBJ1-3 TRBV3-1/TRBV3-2 CASSPSDSLGNTIYF TGTGCCAGCAGCCCTTCCGACAGTCTCGGAAACACCATATATTTT
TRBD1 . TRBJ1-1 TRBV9 CASSEDYRGTNTEAFF TGTGCCAGCAGCGAGGACTACAGGGGTACGAACACTGAAGCTTTCTTT
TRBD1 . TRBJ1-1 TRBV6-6 CASSYRGQENTEAFF TGTGCCAGCAGTTACCGGGGACAGGAGAACACTGAAGCTTTCTTT